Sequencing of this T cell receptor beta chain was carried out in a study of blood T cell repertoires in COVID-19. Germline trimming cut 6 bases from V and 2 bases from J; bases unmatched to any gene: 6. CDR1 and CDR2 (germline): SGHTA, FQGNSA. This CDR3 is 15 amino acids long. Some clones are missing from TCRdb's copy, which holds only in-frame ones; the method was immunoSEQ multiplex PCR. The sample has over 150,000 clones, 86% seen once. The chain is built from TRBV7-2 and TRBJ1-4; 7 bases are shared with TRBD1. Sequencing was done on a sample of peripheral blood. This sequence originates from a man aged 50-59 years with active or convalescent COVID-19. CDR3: CASRLQGSTNEKLFF. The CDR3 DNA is TGTGCCAGCAGGTTACAGGGGAGCACTAATGAAAAACTGTTTTTT. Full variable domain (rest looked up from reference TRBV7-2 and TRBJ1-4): GAGVSQSPSNKVTEKGKDVELRCDPISGHTALYWYRQSLGQGLEFLIYFQGNSAPDKSGLPSDRFSAERTGGSVSTLTIQRTQQEDSAVYLCASRLQGSTNEKLFFGSGTQLSVL.